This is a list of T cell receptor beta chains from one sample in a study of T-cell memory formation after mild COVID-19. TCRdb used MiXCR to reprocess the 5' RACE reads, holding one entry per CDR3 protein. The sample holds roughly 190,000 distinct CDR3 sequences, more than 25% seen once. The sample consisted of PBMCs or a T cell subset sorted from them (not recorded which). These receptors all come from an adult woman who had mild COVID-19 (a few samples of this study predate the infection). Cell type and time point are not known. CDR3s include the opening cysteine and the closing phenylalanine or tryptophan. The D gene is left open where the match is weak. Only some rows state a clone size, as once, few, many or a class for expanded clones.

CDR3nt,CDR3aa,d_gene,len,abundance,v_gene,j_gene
TGTGCCAGCAGCCCCACTGGGTTGGGGGATGAGCAGTTCTTC,CASSPTGLGDEQFF,-,14,-,TRBV7-8,TRBJ2-1
TGTGCCACCAGTGACCGGCGGGGGAACTACAATGAGCAGTTCTTC,CATSDRRGNYNEQFF,TRBD2,15,-,TRBV24-1,TRBJ2-1
TGTGCCAGTAGTATCCGACAGGGCACCTCTGGAAACACCATATATTTT,CASSIRQGTSGNTIYF,TRBD1,16,few,TRBV19,TRBJ1-3
TGCAGCGTTAATGACGGGGTGTACGGGCAGTACTTC,CSVNDGVYGQYF,-,12,-,TRBV29-1,TRBJ2-7
TGCAGTGCTAGTGACGGACCCCTCCAAGAGACCCAGTACTTC,CSASDGPLQETQYF,-,14,-,TRBV20-1,TRBJ2-5
TGCGCCAGCAGCTTGGGGGACAGGAACCAGCCCCAGCATTTT,CASSLGDRNQPQHF,TRBD1,14,-,TRBV5-1,TRBJ1-5
TGTGCCAGCACCCTTGGACTAGCGGAAACCTACGAGCAGTACTTC,CASTLGLAETYEQYF,TRBD2,15,few,TRBV3-1,TRBJ2-7
TGTGCCACCAGTGATTTGGGGACAGGGTCCACAGATACGCAGTATTTT,CATSDLGTGSTDTQYF,TRBD1,16,few,TRBV24-1,TRBJ2-3
TGTGCCAGCTCACCGGCGAGACTAGGAGAGACCCAGTACTTC,CASSPARLGETQYF,-,14,few,TRBV18,TRBJ2-5
TGTGCCAGCAACCCCCGACAGGGCGGGGTCTACGAGCAGTACTTC,CASNPRQGGVYEQYF,-,15,-,TRBV6-6,TRBJ2-7
TGCGCCAGCAGCTTGGCCAAGGCGGCGTTCACTGAAGCTTTCTTT,CASSLAKAAFTEAFF,-,15,few,TRBV5-1,TRBJ1-1
TGTGCCAGCAGCTTGAACAGGACTTCACCCCTCCACTTT,CASSLNRTSPLHF,-,13,-,TRBV5-5,TRBJ1-6
TGTGCCAGCAGCTTAGGATTACGGAAGAACACTGAAGCTTTCTTT,CASSLGLRKNTEAFF,-,15,-,TRBV7-3,TRBJ1-1
TGCAGTGCTAGATATGGGGGCCGTCCCTACGAGCAGTACTTC,CSARYGGRPYEQYF,-,14,-,TRBV20-1,TRBJ2-7
TGTGCCAGCAGTTACTACGACCAGAACACTGAAGCTTTCTTT,CASSYYDQNTEAFF,-,14,-,TRBV6-5,TRBJ1-1
TGTGCCAGCAGCTTCTCCTACGAGCAGTACTTC,CASSFSYEQYF,-,11,many,TRBV12-3/TRBV12-4,TRBJ2-7
TGTGCCAGCAGCTATCGACCCGGAGAGACCCAGTACTTC,CASSYRPGETQYF,-,13,-,TRBV7-2,TRBJ2-5
TGTGCCAGCAGCTTCCGAGGGACTAGCGGTTACAATGAGCAGTTCTTC,CASSFRGTSGYNEQFF,TRBD2,16,-,TRBV7-2,TRBJ2-1
TGTGCCAGCAGTCAGGACAGGGGATACTACGAGCAGTACTTC,CASSQDRGYYEQYF,TRBD1,14,few,TRBV6-2/TRBV6-3,TRBJ2-7
TGTGCCAGCAGTTCCCTGAGCAGGGCGAACTACGAGCAGTACTTC,CASSSLSRANYEQYF,-,15,-,TRBV6-2/TRBV6-3,TRBJ2-7
TGTGCCAGCAGCACTTTTTCGACAGGGAGATCTGGAAACACCATATATTTT,CASSTFSTGRSGNTIYF,TRBD1,17,-,TRBV7-2,TRBJ1-3
TGCGCCGGTCTTATCGGCTGCGAGCAGTACTTC,CAGLIGCEQYF,-,11,few,TRBV4-3,TRBJ2-7
TGTGCCAGCAGCCAGGGGGGGGACGTGGATGAGCAGTTCTTC,CASSQGGDVDEQFF,TRBD2,14,-,TRBV4-2,TRBJ2-1
TGCGCCAGCAGCTCGGAGGAGAGTAATGAGCAGTTCTTC,CASSSEESNEQFF,-,13,-,TRBV5-1,TRBJ2-1
TGTGCCAGCAGCCAAGACTCCGGGACATGGAACACTGAAGCTTTCTTT,CASSQDSGTWNTEAFF,-,16,-,TRBV4-2,TRBJ1-1
TGTGCCAGTAGGGACAGGGAAAGCTCCTACGAGCAGTACTTC,CASRDRESSYEQYF,TRBD1,14,-,TRBV19,TRBJ2-7
TGTGCCAGCAGCTCCTACTCCCCCCGGCTAGGGACAGATACGCAGTATTTT,CASSSYSPRLGTDTQYF,-,17,few,TRBV7-8,TRBJ2-3
TGTGCCAGCAGCAATACAGGGAGGGGGACTGAAGCTTTCTTT,CASSNTGRGTEAFF,-,14,-,TRBV11-3,TRBJ1-1
TGCGCCAGCAGCGGGGAACCGAACACTGAAGCTTTCTTT,CASSGEPNTEAFF,-,13,-,TRBV4-1,TRBJ1-1
TGTGCCATCGGGGAAGCGGAGGGGGGGGCCTACGAGCAGTACTTC,CAIGEAEGGAYEQYF,-,15,few,TRBV6-2/TRBV6-3,TRBJ2-7